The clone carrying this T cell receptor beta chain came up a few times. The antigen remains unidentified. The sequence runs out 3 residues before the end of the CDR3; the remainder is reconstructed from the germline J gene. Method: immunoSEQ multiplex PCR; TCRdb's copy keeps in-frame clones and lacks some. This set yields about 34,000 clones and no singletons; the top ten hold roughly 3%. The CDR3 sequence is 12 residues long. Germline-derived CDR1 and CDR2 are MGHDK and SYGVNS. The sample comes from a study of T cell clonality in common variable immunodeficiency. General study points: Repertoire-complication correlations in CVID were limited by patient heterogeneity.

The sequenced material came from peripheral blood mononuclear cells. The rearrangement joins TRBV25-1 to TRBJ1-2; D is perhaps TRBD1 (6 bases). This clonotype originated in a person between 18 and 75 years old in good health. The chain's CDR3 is CASSANRAGYTF. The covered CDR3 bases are TGTGCCAGCAGTGCTAACAGGGCCGGC.